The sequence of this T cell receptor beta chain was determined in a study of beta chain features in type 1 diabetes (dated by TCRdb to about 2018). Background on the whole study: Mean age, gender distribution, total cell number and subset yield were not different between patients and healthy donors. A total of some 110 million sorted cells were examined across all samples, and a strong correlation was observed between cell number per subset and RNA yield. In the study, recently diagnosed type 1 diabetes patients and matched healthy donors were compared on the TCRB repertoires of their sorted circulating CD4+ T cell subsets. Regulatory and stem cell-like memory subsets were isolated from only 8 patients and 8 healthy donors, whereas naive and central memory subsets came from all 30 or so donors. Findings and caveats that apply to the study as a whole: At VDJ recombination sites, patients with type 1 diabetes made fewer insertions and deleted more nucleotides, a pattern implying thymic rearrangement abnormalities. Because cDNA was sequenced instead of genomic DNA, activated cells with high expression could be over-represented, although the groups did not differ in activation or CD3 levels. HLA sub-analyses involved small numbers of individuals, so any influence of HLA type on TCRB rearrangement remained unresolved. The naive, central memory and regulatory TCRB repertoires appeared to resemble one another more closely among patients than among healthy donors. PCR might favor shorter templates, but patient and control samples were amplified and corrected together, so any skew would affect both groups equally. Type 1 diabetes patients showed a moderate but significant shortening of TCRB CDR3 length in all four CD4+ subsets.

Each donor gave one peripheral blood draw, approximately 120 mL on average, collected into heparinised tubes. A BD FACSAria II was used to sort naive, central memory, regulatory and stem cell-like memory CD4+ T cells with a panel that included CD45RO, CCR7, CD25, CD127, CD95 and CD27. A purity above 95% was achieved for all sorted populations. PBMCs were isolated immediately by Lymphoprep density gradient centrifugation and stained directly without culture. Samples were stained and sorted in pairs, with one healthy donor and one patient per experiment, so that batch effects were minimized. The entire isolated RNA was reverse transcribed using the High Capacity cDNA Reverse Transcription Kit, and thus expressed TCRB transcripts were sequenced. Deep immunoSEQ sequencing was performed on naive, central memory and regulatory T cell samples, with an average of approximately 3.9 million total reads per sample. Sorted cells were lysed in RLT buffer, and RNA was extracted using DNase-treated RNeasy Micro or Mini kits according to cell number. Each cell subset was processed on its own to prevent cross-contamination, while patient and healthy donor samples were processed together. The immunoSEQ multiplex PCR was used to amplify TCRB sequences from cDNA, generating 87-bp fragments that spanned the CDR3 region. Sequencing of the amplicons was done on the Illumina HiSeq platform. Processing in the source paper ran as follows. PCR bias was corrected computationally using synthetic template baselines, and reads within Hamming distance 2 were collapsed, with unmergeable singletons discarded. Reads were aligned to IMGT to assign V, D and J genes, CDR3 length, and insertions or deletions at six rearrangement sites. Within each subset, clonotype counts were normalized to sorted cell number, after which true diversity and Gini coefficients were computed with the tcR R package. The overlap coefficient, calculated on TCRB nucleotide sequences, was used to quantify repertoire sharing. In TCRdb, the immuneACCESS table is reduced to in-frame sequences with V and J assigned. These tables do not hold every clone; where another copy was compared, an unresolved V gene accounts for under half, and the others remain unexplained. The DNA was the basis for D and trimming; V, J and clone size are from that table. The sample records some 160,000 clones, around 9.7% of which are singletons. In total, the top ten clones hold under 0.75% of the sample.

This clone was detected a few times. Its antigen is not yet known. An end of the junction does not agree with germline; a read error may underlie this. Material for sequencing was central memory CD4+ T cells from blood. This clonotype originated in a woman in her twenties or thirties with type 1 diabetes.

The DNA sequence is given as TGCGCCAGCAGCCAAGATTTAGCCGGGACAGTGACCTTTGCCTTC. It encodes CASSQDLAGTVTFAF. The chain is assembled from TRBV4-1 and TRBJ1-2; TRBD1 lines up with 7 middle nucleotides. From its cysteine to its phenylalanine, the CDR3 spans 15 amino acids. Just the 45-base CDR3 DNA is kept, in frame starting at base 1. CDR1 and CDR2, per the germline V gene, are MGHRA and YSYEKL.